The 22 T cell receptor beta chains below were found in one sample sequenced in a study of shared clonotypes between healthy human individuals. Naive CD8 populations comprised CD45RO-negative cells positively selected for CCR7, excluding terminally differentiated effector memory CD45RA+ cells. Data came from immunoSEQ multiplex PCR; TCRdb stores just in-frame clones and leaves some out. Of hundreds of thousands of clones listed, roughly nine tenths are singletons. The sequenced material came from naive CD8+ T cells sorted from blood. The receptors stem from a man younger than 40 in good health.

As to this clone: Other DNA sequences in the same sample also yield this CDR3. This chain joins TRBV2 and TRBJ2-7; D is unclear. CDR1 and CDR2 (germline): SNHLY, FYNNEI. Trimming cost V 3 bases and J 3 bases, with 6 bases left between them. The CDR3 covers 12 residues. The CDR3 protein is CASSEALYEQYF. The DNA for the CDR3 is TGTGCCAGCAGTGAGGCGCTCTACGAGCAGTACTTC.

The chain combines TRBV25-1 with TRBJ2-3; 7 bases line up with TRBD2. CDR1 is MGHDK and CDR2 is SYGVNS in the germline V gene. Losses at the gene ends were 2 bases for V and 6 bases for J; bases not matched to a gene: 2. CDR3 length equals 13 residues. The CDR3 sequence: CASSERAGDTQYF. The CDR3 DNA reads as TGTGCCAGCAGTGAACGAGCGGGGGATACGCAGTATTTT.

This sequence joins TRBV27 and TRBJ2-7; D might be TRBD1 (5 bases). This CDR3 is 14 amino acids long. Trimming cost V 5 bases and J 2 bases, with 13 bases left between them. CDR1 is MNHEY, CDR2 SMNVEV, per germline (reference sequence). The CDR3 sequence: CASSTYRQTYEQYF. The CDR3 DNA follows: TGTGCCAGCAGTACCTATCGACAGACCTACGAGCAGTACTTC.

On this clone: The sample carries other DNA sequences with the same CDR3. The chain carries TRBV27 and TRBJ2-7; D perhaps matches TRBD2 (5 bases). The CDR3 totals 12 residues. The V end lost 2 bases, the J end lost 7 bases, and 9 bases lay between the germline ends. Germline CDR1 reads MNHEY; CDR2 reads SMNVEV (reference sequence). CDR3 region: CASSLPRGEQYF. The CDR3 region has the DNA TGTGCCAGCAGTTTACCCCGGGGAGAGCAGTACTTC.

A note on this clone: The junction does not match germline at one end; this may be a read error. The V and J genes are TRBV7-7 and TRBJ2-7; D unclear. The CDR3 has 13 residues. Germline V lookup: CDR1 SSHAT, CDR2 FNYEAQ (reference sequence). The CDR3 DNA sequence: TGTGCTAGCAGCCCTGACACGGGCTACGAGCAGTACTTC. This translates into CASSPDTGYEQYF.

V gene TRBV7-9 combines with J gene TRBJ1-2, with 9 bases matching TRBD1. Germline CDR1 SEHNR, CDR2 FQNEAQ (reference sequence). The trim removed 4 bases at V and 5 bases at J, leaving 8 bases unmatched. This CDR3 has 15 amino acids. Here the CDR3 DNA reads TGTGCCAGCAGCTCGGACAGGGGAAGTTGGTATGGCTACACCTTC. Amino acids: CASSSDRGSWYGYTF.

This chain links TRBV19 with TRBJ2-1; D might be TRBD2 (6 bases). Germline V gene sequence: CDR1 LNHDA, CDR2 SQIVND (reference sequence). Trimming stripped 1 base from V and 2 bases from J, with 12 bases between. The CDR3 is 16 residues long. The CDR3 DNA reads TGTGCCAGTAGTATAGGCGGAGCGGGCACCTACAATGAGCAGTTCTTC. It codes for CASSIGGAGTYNEQFF.

The DNA of the CDR3 is TGTGCCAGCAGGGGGGAGAATGAGCAGTTCTTC. Amino acid sequence: CASRGENEQFF. The chain employs TRBV2 and TRBJ2-1; D assignment may be TRBD1 or TRBD2 (5 bases each). V was clipped by 6 bases and J by 7 bases, with 7 bases between them. The germline V gene encodes CDR1 SNHLY and CDR2 FYNNEI. CDR3 length: 11 amino acids.

The V call is TRBV5-6, the J call TRBJ2-1; the match to TRBD2 covers 11 bases. In germline, CDR1 is SGHDT, CDR2 YYEEEE. The CDR3 covers 16 residues. Losses at the gene ends were 4 bases for V and 3 bases for J; bases not matched to a gene: 6. CDR3 sequence (DNA): TGTGCCAGCAGCCGGGGGACTAGCGGCTTCTACAATGAGCAGTTCTTC. It yields the protein CASSRGTSGFYNEQFF.

The chain carries TRBV7-6 and TRBJ2-7, with TRBD2 as a possible D gene (5 bases). Per the germline V gene, CDR1 is SGHVS and CDR2 is FNYEAQ. This CDR3 contains 19 residues. The V gene lost 6 bases and the J gene lost 2 bases, with 29 bases spanning the gap. The CDR3 bases are TGTGCCAGCAGTCCCGAATTCGGTCCACCCAGGACTCAGGCCTACGAGCAGTACTTC. Translating it yields CASSPEFGPPRTQAYEQYF.

The rearrangement joins TRBV5-8 to TRBJ2-1; 8 nucleotides match TRBD2. This CDR3 region has 16 residues. Germline assignment: CDR1 SGHTS and CDR2 YDEGEE. Unmatched junction bases numbered 11, after V lost 0 bases and J lost 9 bases. CDR3 in DNA: TGTGCCAGCAGCTTGGGGAGACTAGCGATTGAGGGTGAGCAGTTCTTC. It codes for CASSLGRLAIEGEQFF.

This clone was counted once. The chain employs TRBV6-5 and TRBJ1-1; no reliable D call. V was shortened by 6 bases and J by 7 bases, with 9 bases between the two germline ends. Germline V gene lookup returns CDR1 MNHEY and CDR2 SVGAGI. The CDR3 extends over 11 amino acids. The CDR3 region is CASRGSYEAFF. The CDR3 region has the DNA TGTGCCAGCAGGGGATCTTATGAAGCTTTCTTT.

The chain carries TRBV28 and TRBJ1-5; TRBD1 is a possible D gene (5 bases). The CDR3 spans 18 residues. CDR1 is MDHEN and CDR2 is SYDVKM in the germline V gene. V was trimmed by 3 bases and J by 2 bases, leaving 20 bases between them. The CDR3 DNA is TGTGCCAGCAGTTTTCTGGCAGGGTCGCCATTACGCAATCAGCCCCAGCATTTT. Protein product: CASSFLAGSPLRNQPQHF.

The rearrangement links TRBV11-2 to TRBJ1-4; D remains unclear. The V gene's germline CDR1 is SGHAT and CDR2 FQNNGV. This CDR3 has 13 amino acids. The V end was cut by 3 bases, the J end by 4 bases, with 6 bases between. Here the CDR3 DNA reads TGTGCCAGCAGCTTGGAGAATAATGAAAAACTGTTTTTT. It yields the protein CASSLENNEKLFF.

The chain joins TRBV7-9 to TRBJ2-1; D remains unclear. The V end lost 1 base, the J end lost 9 bases, and 7 bases lay between the germline ends. This CDR3 has 12 residues. In germline, CDR1 is SEHNR, CDR2 FQNEAQ (reference sequence). As DNA, the CDR3 is TGTGCCAGCAGCTTAGACCTGGTTGAGCAGTTCTTC. Residues: CASSLDLVEQFF.

The CDR3 reads CASSWTGRVSGANVLTF. In nucleotides, the CDR3 is TGTGCCAGCAGCTGGACAGGTCGGGTCTCTGGGGCCAACGTCCTGACTTTC. The V and J genes are TRBV7-6 and TRBJ2-6, with TRBD1 matching 7 bases. V lost 4 bases and J lost 0; bases outside the gene matches: 6. This CDR3 has 17 residues. The germline gives CDR1 SGHVS, CDR2 FNYEAQ.

In the case of this clone: Other DNA sequences in the same sample also yield this CDR3. V gene TRBV29-1 combines with J gene TRBJ2-1; D gene uncertain. The CDR3 is made up of 13 amino acids. V was shortened by 4 bases and J by 0 bases, with 7 bases between the two germline ends. From germline, CDR1 is SQVTM and CDR2 ANQGSEA. Here the CDR3 reads CSVVGSSYNEQFF. Here the CDR3 DNA reads TGCAGCGTTGTAGGCAGCTCCTACAATGAGCAGTTCTTC.

The gene calls are TRBV2 and TRBJ2-7, with 9 bases lining up with TRBD2. Per germline, CDR1 SNHLY and CDR2 FYNNEI. Losses at the gene ends were 0 bases for V and 1 base for J; bases not matched to a gene: 7. The CDR3 runs 17 residues. The CDR3 reads CASSEALRTSDSYEQYF. CDR3 bases: TGTGCCAGCAGTGAAGCGCTTCGGACTAGCGATTCCTACGAGCAGTACTTC.

The chain recombines TRBV20-1 with TRBJ1-4; D remains ambiguous. The CDR3 consists of 11 residues. Trimming cost V 3 bases and J 8 bases, with 7 bases left between them. CDR1 and CDR2 from the germline V gene are DFQATT and SNEGSKA (reference sequence). The CDR3 DNA sequence: TGCAGTGCTAGCTATATCGAAAAACTGTTTTTT. It translates to CSASYIEKLFF.

The V gene is TRBV5-6, the J gene TRBJ1-2; TRBD1 might be the D (6 bases). In germline, CDR1 is SGHDT, CDR2 YYEEEE. CDR3 size: 19 residues. Trimming left V 4 bases short and J 7 bases short, with 32 bases between. CDR3 residues: CASSEGFQGIFPGPGGYTF. The CDR3 DNA sequence: TGTGCCAGCAGCGAGGGGTTTCAGGGGATTTTCCCCGGTCCGGGTGGCTACACCTTC. The full variable domain, rest sourced from reference TRBV5-6 and TRBJ1-2, is DAGVTQSPTHLIKTRGQQVTLRCSPKSGHDTVSWYQQALGQGPQFIFQYYEEEERQRGNFPDRFSGHQFPNYSSELNVNALLLGDSALYLCASSEGFQGIFPGPGGYTFGSGTRLTVV.

The chain joins TRBV28 to TRBJ2-6; 8 nucleotides align to TRBD2. From germline, CDR1 is MDHEN and CDR2 SYDVKM. The CDR3 runs 20 residues. V lost 6 bases and J lost 0; bases outside the gene matches: 16. The CDR3 sequence: CASSHPRGAGGSSGANVLTF. The CDR3 DNA reads TGTGCCAGCAGCCATCCCCGGGGGGCGGGAGGCTCCTCTGGGGCCAACGTCCTGACTTTC.

This clone has only one observation. The chain is built from TRBV5-4 and TRBJ2-7; D might be TRBD1 (7 bases). The CDR3 contains 15 residues. From germline, CDR1 is SGHNT and CDR2 YYREEE (reference sequence). V was trimmed by 6 bases and J by 0 bases, leaving 16 bases between them. The CDR3 region is CASTSCGTVSYEQYF. In DNA, the CDR3 is TGTGCCAGCACCTCCTGCGGGACAGTCTCCTACGAGCAGTACTTC.